This T cell receptor (beta chain) originates from a study of identical twins. Study findings and constraints: Cross-sectional statistics, not tracking of the same donors, supported the conclusions. Invariant MAIT and iNKT cells may have partly biased zero-insertion analyses. Those out-of-frame alpha sequences shared by twins showed an excess of low generation probability.

Healthy Caucasian donors formed the entire cohort. TCRdb analysed the 5' RACE reads with MiXCR anew, one entry per CDR3 protein. The table records a few hundred thousand distinct CDR3 sequences, over 12% of them present only once. This CDR3 has 17 residues. V lost 0 bases and J lost 1, with 14 bases in between. The germline CDR1 and CDR2 sequences are WNHNN and SYGVQD (reference sequence). This clonotype showed up many times. Its specificity is not known. The sample was also reused in another study, on yellow fever vaccine responses in identical twins.

The sequence derives from a woman younger than 35 in good health. The rearrangement links TRBV10-1 to TRBJ2-3; maybe TRBD2 (5 bases). Sequences were obtained from CD4+ T cells sorted from blood. As DNA, the CDR3 is TGCGCCAGCAGTGAGTCTTGGGGAGTCGACGGCACAGATACGCAGTATTTT. Its translation is CASSESWGVDGTDTQYF.